This note documents a single T cell receptor (beta chain) sequence. This clone has only a few counts. The antigen this receptor binds is unknown. Base-call qualities are not available, and no considerably larger clone is one nucleotide away. The collaborating institutions used their own protocols to collect whole blood in K2EDTA tubes. For TCRbeta analysis, collaborator samples were shipped as frozen whole blood, as isolated PBMCs, or as DNA extracted from either sample type. The immunoSEQ Assay, a bias-controlled multiplex PCR, was used to amplify TCRbeta CDR3 regions from genomic DNA. The original pipeline was this. Nucleated cell counts per sample were estimated from amplification of reference gene primers within the assay. To quantify the absolute abundance of each unique TCRbeta CDR3 rearrangement, sequence reads were collapsed and filtered. Productive Simpson clonality was computed per sample as the square root of Simpson's diversity index over productive rearrangements. Held by TCRdb, this immuneACCESS table contains in-frame sequences only and omits some clones. Under half of the omission traces to an unresolved V gene where checked; the cause of the rest is unknown. That table supplies the V and J calls and clone size; D and trimming were determined from the DNA. Across this sample there are roughly 81,000 clones, with roughly 78% seen only once. Of the sample, about 10% falls within the top ten clones.

The sample belongs to a study of blood T cell repertoires in COVID-19 (dated by TCRdb to the early 2020s). General notes on the study: Samples from collaborators originated in the United States, Italy and Spain and spanned both the acute and convalescent phases of COVID-19. Subjects who had been exposed to COVID-19, were actively infected with it, or had recovered from it provided the deeply sampled blood TCRbeta repertoires that made up the dataset. Where available, HLA class I and class II types were obtained from metadata supplied by the sample provider rather than from assay-based typing. Samples were obtained from the ongoing ImmuneRACE study (first 160 participants) and from about 1,300 subjects provided by 6 global collaborators. The repertoires were made available in a free public database intended to serve as a resource for research on the immune response to SARS-CoV-2. A de-identified subject ID, COVID-19 status, age in years and sex were almost always included in the sample metadata. The material from the prospective study consisted of cDNA or gDNA derived from T cells, B-cell-depleted T cells, or PBMCs.

CDR1 and CDR2 are read off the germline V gene as SGHRS and YFSETQ. The CDR3, from cysteine to phenylalanine, totals 13 residues. Kept here is only the CDR3 DNA, which spans 39 bases and is read in frame from base 1. The junction shows trimming of 4 bases on V and 6 bases on J, plus 12 bases between the germline ends. The research as a whole found: The quantity of clinical and demographic metadata differed by source and by participant and was supplied without curation.

The receptor's source is a man between 60 and 75 years old with acute or convalescent COVID-19. The receptor chain draws on TRBV5-1 and TRBJ2-3; TRBD2 is perhaps the D gene, given 6 matching bases. Sequenced sample: peripheral blood. CDR3 protein: CASSVTGEDTQYF. The DNA is TGCGCCAGCAGCGTAACGGGGGAGGATACGCAGTATTTT.